These 26 T cell receptor beta chains came from one sample sequenced in a study of shared clonotypes between healthy human individuals. TCRdb's copy holds only in-frame clones and misses some; the assay was immunoSEQ multiplex PCR. There are over 2,000,000 clones in the sample; just over 90% occur only once, and 1.5% to 2% lies in the top ten. Terminally differentiated effector memory CD45RA+ cells were excluded from the naive CD8 cells, which were CD45RO-negative and positively selected for CCR7. The sequencing input was naive CD8+ T cells from PBMCs. All receptors come from a man aged 18 to 30 in good health. Some clones in this sample may be carry-over from other donors' samples.

This clone was picked up one time. V is TRBV27 and J is TRBJ2-2; 10 bases map to TRBD2. Germline V gene sequence: CDR1 MNHEY, CDR2 SMNVEV (reference sequence). CDR3 length: 18 residues. The V segment lost 6 bases and the J segment 2 bases; nucleotides outside the gene matches: 12. The CDR3 DNA reads TGTGCCAGCAGCCTCTTCACCACTAGCGGGGATAACACCGGGGAGCTGTTTTTT. Its protein product is CASSLFTTSGDNTGELFF.

V usage is TRBV21-1 and J usage is TRBJ2-1. TRBV21-1 is classified as a pseudogene. The CDR3 contains 16 residues. CDR3 bases: TGTGCCAGCAGCAAACGGGCAGAGAGCTCCTACAATGAGCAGTTCTTC. This codes for CASSKRAESSYNEQFF.

The gene calls are TRBV5-1 and TRBJ2-1; D not resolved. Germline values: CDR1 SGHRS, CDR2 YFSETQ. V was trimmed by 0 bases and J by 14 bases, leaving 12 bases between them. This CDR3 region has 12 residues. The CDR3 coding sequence is TGCGCCAGCAGCTTGGAGTATGGGTGGAAGTTCTTC. Translating it yields CASSLEYGWKFF.

This clone was observed a single time. The chain is built from TRBV5-6 and TRBJ2-7, with D perhaps matching TRBD2 (6 bases). V lost 4 bases and J lost 2, with 13 bases in between. In germline, CDR1 is SGHDT, CDR2 YYEEEE. The CDR3 is made up of 14 amino acids. CDR3 in DNA: TGTGCCAGCAGCACTCGTAGCGGAACCTACGAGCAGTACTTC. Protein product: CASSTRSGTYEQYF.

The chain carries TRBV7-8 and TRBJ2-1, with 8 bases lining up with TRBD2. The V and J ends lost 2 bases and 2 bases, in that order; junction bases with no gene match: 8. The length of the CDR3 is 17 residues. Germline V lookup: CDR1 SGHVS, CDR2 FQNEAQ. The chain's CDR3 is CASSLLVREVPYNEQFF. The CDR3 nucleotides are TGTGCCAGCAGCTTATTGGTGCGGGAGGTTCCCTACAATGAGCAGTTCTTC.

The V and J genes are TRBV7-2 and TRBJ2-7; 10 nucleotides align to TRBD2. The CDR3 covers 15 residues. Germline V gives CDR1 SGHTA, CDR2 FQGNSA. The trim removed 4 bases at V and 3 bases at J, leaving 6 bases unmatched. Written as DNA, the CDR3 is TGTGCCAGCAGCTCGCCAGGACTAGCGGACTACGAGCAGTACTTC. Translated, it gives CASSSPGLADYEQYF.

The chain combines TRBV10-2 with TRBJ2-1, with TRBD1 matching over 7 bases. The CDR3 consists of 14 residues. V gave up 8 bases and J gave up 4 bases; unmatched junction bases: 8. Per germline, CDR1 WSHSY and CDR2 SAAADI. In DNA, the CDR3 is TGCGCCAGCGAAGGACAGGAGGCTTACAATGAGCAGTTCTTC. Translated: CASEGQEAYNEQFF.

The CDR3 loop reads CASSLVPGGNSNQPQHF. The CDR3 DNA reads as TGTGCCAGCAGCTTAGTCCCAGGGGGGAATAGCAATCAGCCCCAGCATTTT. The rearrangement links TRBV7-9 to TRBJ1-5, with 7 bases lining up with TRBD1. Germline V CDR1 and CDR2: SEHNR, FQNEAQ (reference sequence). The CDR3 extends over 17 amino acids. The V and J ends lost 1 base and 0 bases, in that order; junction bases with no gene match: 6. Full variable domain (outside the CDR3, taken from reference TRBV7-9 and TRBJ1-5): DTGVSQNPRHKITKRGQNVTFRCDPISEHNRLYWYRQTLGQGPEFLTYFQNEAQLEKSRLLSDRFSAERPKGSFSTLEIQRTEQGDSAMYLCASSLVPGGNSNQPQHFGDGTRLSIL.

The genes are TRBV4-1 and TRBJ1-5; 8 bases match TRBD1. This CDR3 comprises 15 residues. V trimming: 2 bases; J trimming: 6 bases; junction bases outside the gene matches: 6. The germline gives CDR1 MGHRA, CDR2 YSYEKL. In nucleotides, the CDR3 is TGCGCCAGCAGCCAAACAGGGGGGATTAGTCAGCCCCAGCATTTT. Translation: CASSQTGGISQPQHF.

As regards this clone: The same CDR3 arises from other DNA sequences in this sample as well. This rearrangement joins TRBV11-2 to TRBJ2-7; D not resolved. V lost 5 bases and J 1 base, leaving 6 bases between the germline ends. CDR1 is SGHAT and CDR2 is FQNNGV in the germline V gene. CDR3 length: 12 residues. The CDR3 DNA reads as TGTGCCAGCAGCCTATTATCCTACGAGCAGTACTTC. Protein product: CASSLLSYEQYF. The full variable domain, its missing parts supplied by reference TRBV11-2 and TRBJ2-7, is EAGVAQSPRYKIIEKRQSVAFWCNPISGHATLYWYQQILGQGPKLLIQFQNNGVVDDSQLPKDRFSAERLKGVDSTLKIQPAKLEDSAVYLCASSLLSYEQYFGPGTRLTVT.

This clone is a singleton in its sample. This sequence joins TRBV19 and TRBJ1-1; D is uncertain. The germline V and J ends were trimmed by 5 bases and 1 base, with 5 bases remaining between them. The CDR3 loop spans 12 amino acids. Germline V lookup: CDR1 LNHDA, CDR2 SQIVND (reference sequence). The CDR3 DNA reads as TGTGCCAGTAGTCCGAAGAACACTGAAGCTTTCTTT. Translation: CASSPKNTEAFF.

As to this clone: The sample carries other DNA sequences with the same CDR3. The chain couples TRBV27 to TRBJ1-5, with D unclear. Trimming stripped 5 bases from V and 0 bases from J, with 14 bases between. The germline CDR1 and CDR2 sequences are MNHEY and SMNVEV (reference sequence). This CDR3 contains 16 residues. In DNA form, the CDR3 reads TGTGCCAGCAGTATCCGGGGTCCCTATAGCAATCAGCCCCAGCATTTT. It is translated as CASSIRGPYSNQPQHF.

This chain uses TRBV13 with TRBJ2-5; TRBD2 matches 11 bases. Germline V CDR1 and CDR2: PRHDT, FYEKMQ (reference sequence). The CDR3 runs to 15 residues. V lost 6 bases, J lost 5 bases, and 8 bases stayed unmatched. As DNA, the CDR3 is TGTGCCAGCAGTAAAACTAGCGGGAGTAGGGAGACCCAGTACTTC. It translates to CASSKTSGSRETQYF.

The chain joins TRBV28 to TRBJ2-7, with D perhaps TRBD1 (6 bases). The CDR3 is 14 amino acids. The germline V gene encodes CDR1 MDHEN and CDR2 SYDVKM. The ends were cut back, 4 bases at V and 3 bases at J, with 13 bases in the middle. DNA of the CDR3: TGTGCCAGCAGTTCGGTAGTAGGGGGCTACGAGCAGTACTTC. This codes for CASSSVVGGYEQYF.

This chain joins TRBV7-8 and TRBJ1-1; D is unresolved. The V and J ends lost 1 base and 1 base respectively, with 10 bases between them. The germline gives CDR1 SGHVS, CDR2 FQNEAQ. This CDR3 spans 15 amino acids. CDR3 region: CASSLEARTNTEAFF. The CDR3 DNA is TGTGCCAGCAGCTTAGAGGCACGGACGAACACTGAAGCTTTCTTT.

V gene TRBV15 combines with J gene TRBJ2-3; D may be TRBD1 or TRBD2 (6 bases each). CDR3 length: 15 amino acids. Per germline, CDR1 LNHNV and CDR2 YYDKDF (reference sequence). The germline V and J ends were trimmed by 5 bases and 3 bases, with 15 bases remaining between them. CDR3 sequence: CATSAARGQTDTQYF. The CDR3 DNA is TGTGCCACCAGCGCCGCCCGGGGGCAGACAGATACGCAGTATTTT. Supplemented by reference TRBV15 and TRBJ2-3, the full variable domain reads DAMVIQNPRYQVTQFGKPVTLSCSQTLNHNVMYWYQQKSSQAPKLLFHYYDKDFNNEADTPDNFQSRRPNTSFCFLDIRSPGLGDTAMYLCATSAARGQTDTQYFGPGTRLTVL.

The chain employs TRBV7-9 and TRBJ2-2, with 7 bases matching TRBD2. CDR3 size: 16 residues. The V gene end was trimmed by 5 bases and the J gene end by 2 bases; junction bases not matched to a gene: 8. Germline V gene data show CDR1 as SEHNR and CDR2 as FQNEAQ (reference sequence). The CDR3 nucleotides read TGTGCCAGCAGCCCGGGATCGGGACTAAACACCGGGGAGCTGTTTTTT. Its protein product is CASSPGSGLNTGELFF.

The chain employs TRBV19 and TRBJ2-3; 8 nucleotides agree with TRBD2. The CDR3 contains 15 residues. The germline CDR1 and CDR2 sequences are LNHDA and SQIVND (reference sequence). J lost 1 base, V lost 3 bases, and 3 bases had no gene match. The CDR3 here is CASSMKAGGTDTQYF. DNA for the CDR3: TGTGCCAGTAGTATGAAAGCGGGAGGCACAGATACGCAGTATTTT.

The rearrangement joins TRBV5-6 to TRBJ2-3, with D perhaps being TRBD1 or TRBD2 (5 bases each). The CDR3 has 13 residues. From germline, CDR1 is SGHDT and CDR2 YYEEEE. The V end was cut by 1 base, the J end by 9 bases, with 12 bases between. The CDR3 DNA sequence: TGTGCCAGCAGCTTGCCACAAGGGGAGACGCAGTATTTT. It translates to CASSLPQGETQYF.

Details on this clone: One end of the junction fails to match germline, which may point to a read error. The chain has TRBV9 and TRBJ2-1; 9 bases agree with TRBD2. There are 16 residues in the CDR3. Looked up from germline, CDR1 is SGDLS and CDR2 is YYNGEE. The CDR3 region is CASSLRLADSSNEQFF. The CDR3 DNA reads TGTGCCAGCAGCTTAAGACTAGCGGATTCCTCCAATGAGCAGTTCTTC. Full variable domain (outside the CDR3, taken from reference TRBV9 and TRBJ2-1): DSGVTQTPKHLITATGQRVTLRCSPRSGDLSVYWYQQSLDQGLQFLIQYYNGEERAKGNILERFSAQQFPDLHSELNLSSLELGDSALYFCASSLRLADSSNEQFFGPGTRLTVL.

This clone was picked up one time. The chain recombines TRBV2 with TRBJ2-1; D could derive from TRBD1 or TRBD2 (5 bases each). The germline V gene encodes CDR1 SNHLY and CDR2 FYNNEI. The germline V and J ends were trimmed by 7 bases and 5 bases, with 15 bases remaining between them. CDR3 length: 14 amino acids. This CDR3 is CASTEGHRNNEQFF. For the CDR3, the DNA is TGTGCCAGCACCGAGGGGCACCGAAACAATGAGCAGTTCTTC. The full variable domain, rest sourced from reference TRBV2 and TRBJ2-1, is EPEVTQTPSHQVTQMGQEVILRCVPISNHLYFYWYRQILGQKVEFLVSFYNNEISEKSEIFDDQFSVERPDGSNFTLKIRSTKLEDSAMYFCASTEGHRNNEQFFGPGTRLTVL.

The V and J genes are TRBV5-1 and TRBJ1-3; 8 bases are shared with TRBD1. The germline CDR1 and CDR2 sequences are SGHRS and YFSETQ. The CDR3 is 15 residues long. J gave up 2 bases and V 4 bases, and 5 bases lay outside the gene matches. CDR3 in amino acids: CASSADRGTGNTIYF. The CDR3 bases are TGCGCCAGCAGCGCTGACAGGGGCACTGGAAACACCATATATTTT.

This clone was observed a single time. The chain couples TRBV27 to TRBJ2-1, with 14 bases aligning to TRBD2. V dropped 8 bases and J dropped 10; count of bases not matched to a gene: 7. This CDR3 is built from 14 residues. The germline V gene encodes CDR1 MNHEY and CDR2 SMNVEV (reference sequence). The CDR3 sequence is CASSGLAGVLEQFF. CDR3 bases: TGTGCCAGCTCGGGACTAGCGGGAGTATTGGAGCAGTTCTTC.

The chain couples TRBV21-1 to TRBJ2-2; TRBD2, the table's D call, lacks a check against the DNA. TRBV21-1 is a pseudogene segment. This CDR3 has 16 amino acids. CDR3 nucleotides: TGTGCCAGCAGCATCCGGGGTTCGTTCTCTCCCGGGGAGCTGTTTTTT. This gives the protein CASSIRGSFSPGELFF.

The V and J genes are TRBV5-6 and TRBJ2-7, with D possibly TRBD2 on 5 matching bases. In germline, CDR1 is SGHDT, CDR2 YYEEEE. Trimming took 4 bases from V and 3 from J, leaving 14 bases between them. There are 14 residues in the CDR3. The CDR3 spells CASSIVGSSYEQYF. The CDR3, as DNA: TGTGCCAGCAGCATAGTGGGGAGCAGCTACGAGCAGTACTTC. Together with reference TRBV5-6 and TRBJ2-7, the CDR3 gives the full variable domain: DAGVTQSPTHLIKTRGQQVTLRCSPKSGHDTVSWYQQALGQGPQFIFQYYEEEERQRGNFPDRFSGHQFPNYSSELNVNALLLGDSALYLCASSIVGSSYEQYFGPGTRLTVT.

Written as DNA, the CDR3 is TGTGCCAGCAGTCCCCATAGAGGCGCCTTGAACACTGAAGCTTTCTTT. It specifies CASSPHRGALNTEAFF. This chain links TRBV27 with TRBJ1-1; unclear D gene. Looked up from germline, CDR1 is MNHEY and CDR2 is SMNVEV (reference sequence). This CDR3 contains 16 residues. V lost 5 bases to trimming and J lost 0 bases, with 16 bases between them.